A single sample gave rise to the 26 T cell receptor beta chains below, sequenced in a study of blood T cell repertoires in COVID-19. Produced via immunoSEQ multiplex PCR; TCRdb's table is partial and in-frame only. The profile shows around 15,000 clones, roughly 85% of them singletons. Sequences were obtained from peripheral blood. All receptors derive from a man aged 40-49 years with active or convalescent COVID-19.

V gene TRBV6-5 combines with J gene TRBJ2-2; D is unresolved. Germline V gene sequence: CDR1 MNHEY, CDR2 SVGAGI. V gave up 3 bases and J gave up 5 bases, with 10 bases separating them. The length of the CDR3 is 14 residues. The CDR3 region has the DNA TGTGCCAGCAGTTATTTTTTCGGGACCGGGGAGCTGTTTTTT. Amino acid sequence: CASSYFFGTGELFF.

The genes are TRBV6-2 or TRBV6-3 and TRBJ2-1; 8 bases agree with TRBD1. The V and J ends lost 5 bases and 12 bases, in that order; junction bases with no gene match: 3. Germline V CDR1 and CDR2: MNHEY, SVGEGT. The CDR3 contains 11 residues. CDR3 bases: TGTGCCAGCAGTCCAGGACAGGGGCAGTTCTTC. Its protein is CASSPGQGQFF.

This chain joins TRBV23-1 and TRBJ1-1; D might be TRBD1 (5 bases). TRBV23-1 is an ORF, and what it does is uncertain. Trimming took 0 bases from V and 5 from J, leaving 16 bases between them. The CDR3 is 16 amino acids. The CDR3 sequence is CASSQSGVRVGTEAFF. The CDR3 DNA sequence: TGCGCCAGCAGTCAATCAGGGGTCAGGGTTGGGACTGAAGCTTTCTTT.

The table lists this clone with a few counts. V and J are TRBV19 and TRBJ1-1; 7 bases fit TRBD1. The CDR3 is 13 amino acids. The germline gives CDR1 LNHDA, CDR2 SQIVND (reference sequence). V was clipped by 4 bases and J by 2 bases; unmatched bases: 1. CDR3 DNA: TGTGCCAGTAGTAGGGACAGAAACACTGAAGCTTTCTTT. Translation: CASSRDRNTEAFF.

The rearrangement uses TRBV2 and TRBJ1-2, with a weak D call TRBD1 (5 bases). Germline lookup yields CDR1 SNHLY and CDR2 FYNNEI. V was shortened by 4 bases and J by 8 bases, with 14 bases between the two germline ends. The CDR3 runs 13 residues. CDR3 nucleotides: TGTGCCAGCAGTGCCGGACAAAATGAGGGCTACACCTTC. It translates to CASSAGQNEGYTF.

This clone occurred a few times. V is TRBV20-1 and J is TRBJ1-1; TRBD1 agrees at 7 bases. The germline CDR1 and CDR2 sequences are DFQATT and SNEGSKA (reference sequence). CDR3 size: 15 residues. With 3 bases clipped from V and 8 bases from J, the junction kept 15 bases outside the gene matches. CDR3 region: CSASPRTGLMIEAFF. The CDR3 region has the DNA TGCAGTGCTAGTCCCAGGACAGGTCTGATGATCGAAGCTTTCTTT.

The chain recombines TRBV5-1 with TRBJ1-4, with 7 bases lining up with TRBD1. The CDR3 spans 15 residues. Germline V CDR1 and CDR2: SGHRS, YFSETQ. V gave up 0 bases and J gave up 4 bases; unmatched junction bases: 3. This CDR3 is CASSLGDRDNEKLFF. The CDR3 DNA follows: TGCGCCAGCAGCTTGGGGGACAGAGATAATGAAAAACTGTTTTTT.

The CDR3 DNA reads TGTGCCAGCAGTTACTCGGCGGGGGGCTTCGAGCAGTACTTC. This translates into CASSYSAGGFEQYF. The V and J genes are TRBV6-2 or TRBV6-3 and TRBJ2-7; 8 bases match TRBD2. V lost 0 bases, J lost 6 bases, and 4 bases stayed unmatched. The CDR3 loop spans 14 amino acids. Per germline, CDR1 MNHEY and CDR2 SVGEGT.

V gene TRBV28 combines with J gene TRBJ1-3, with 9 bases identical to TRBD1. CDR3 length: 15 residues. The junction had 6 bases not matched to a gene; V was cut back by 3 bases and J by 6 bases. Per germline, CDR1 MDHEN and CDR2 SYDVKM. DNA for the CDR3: TGTGCCAGCAGTTTGGGACAGGGCCAGGAAAACACCATATATTTT. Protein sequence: CASSLGQGQENTIYF.

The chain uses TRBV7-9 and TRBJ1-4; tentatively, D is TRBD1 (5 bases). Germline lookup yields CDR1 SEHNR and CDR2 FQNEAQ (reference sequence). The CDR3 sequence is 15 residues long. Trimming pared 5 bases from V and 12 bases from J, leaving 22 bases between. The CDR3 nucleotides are TGTGCCAGCAGCCCCTTCGGGGGAGGGCTCAAGGAACTGTTTTTT. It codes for CASSPFGGGLKELFF.

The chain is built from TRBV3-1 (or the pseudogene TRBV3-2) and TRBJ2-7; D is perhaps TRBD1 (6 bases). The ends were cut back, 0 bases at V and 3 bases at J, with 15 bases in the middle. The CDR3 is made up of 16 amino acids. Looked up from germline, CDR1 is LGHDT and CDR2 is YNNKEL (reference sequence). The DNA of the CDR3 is TGTGCCAGCAGCCAAGATTCCTTTTACAGGGTCTACGAGCAGTACTTC. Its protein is CASSQDSFYRVYEQYF.

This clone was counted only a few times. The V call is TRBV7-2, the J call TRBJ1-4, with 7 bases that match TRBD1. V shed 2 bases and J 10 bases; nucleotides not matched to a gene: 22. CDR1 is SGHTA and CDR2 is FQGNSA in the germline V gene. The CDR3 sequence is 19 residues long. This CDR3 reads CASSLSPVGLQGTWGKLFF. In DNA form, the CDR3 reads TGTGCCAGCAGCTTATCGCCCGTTGGGTTACAGGGGACATGGGGAAAACTGTTTTTT.

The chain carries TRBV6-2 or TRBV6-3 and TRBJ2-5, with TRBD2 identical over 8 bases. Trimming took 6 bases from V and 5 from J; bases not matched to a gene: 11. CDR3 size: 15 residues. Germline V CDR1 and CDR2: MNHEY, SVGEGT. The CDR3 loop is CASSPGLGETETQYF. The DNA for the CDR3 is TGTGCCAGCAGCCCGGGACTAGGCGAAACCGAGACCCAGTACTTC.

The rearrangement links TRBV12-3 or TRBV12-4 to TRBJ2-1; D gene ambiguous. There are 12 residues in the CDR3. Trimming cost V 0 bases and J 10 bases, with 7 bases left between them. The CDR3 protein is CASSLARWEQFF. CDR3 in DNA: TGTGCCAGCAGTTTAGCGAGGTGGGAGCAGTTCTTC.

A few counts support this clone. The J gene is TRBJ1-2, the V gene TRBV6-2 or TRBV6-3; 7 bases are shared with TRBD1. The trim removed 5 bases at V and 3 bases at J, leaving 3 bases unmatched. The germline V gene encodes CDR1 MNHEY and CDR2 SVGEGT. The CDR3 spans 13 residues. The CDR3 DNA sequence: TGTGCCAGCAGTGACAGGGTAGACTATGGCTACACCTTC. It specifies CASSDRVDYGYTF.

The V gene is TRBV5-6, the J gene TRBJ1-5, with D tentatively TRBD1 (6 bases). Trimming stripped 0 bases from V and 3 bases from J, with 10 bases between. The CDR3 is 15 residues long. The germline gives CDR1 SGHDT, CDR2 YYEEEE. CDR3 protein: CASSLGQGINQPQHF. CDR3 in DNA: TGTGCCAGCAGCTTGGGGCAGGGGATCAATCAGCCCCAGCATTTT.

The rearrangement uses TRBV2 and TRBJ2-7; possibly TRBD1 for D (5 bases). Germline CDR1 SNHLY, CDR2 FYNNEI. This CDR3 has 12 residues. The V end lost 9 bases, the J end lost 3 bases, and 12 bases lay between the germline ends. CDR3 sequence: CARESQGYEQYF. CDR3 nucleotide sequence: TGTGCCAGAGAGTCTCAGGGCTACGAGCAGTACTTC.

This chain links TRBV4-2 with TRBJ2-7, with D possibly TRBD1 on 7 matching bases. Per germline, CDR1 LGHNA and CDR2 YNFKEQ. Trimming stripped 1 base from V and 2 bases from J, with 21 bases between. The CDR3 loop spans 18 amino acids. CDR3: CASSQGWRDRPTAYEQYF. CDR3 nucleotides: TGTGCCAGCAGCCAAGGGTGGCGGGACAGACCGACCGCCTACGAGCAGTACTTC.

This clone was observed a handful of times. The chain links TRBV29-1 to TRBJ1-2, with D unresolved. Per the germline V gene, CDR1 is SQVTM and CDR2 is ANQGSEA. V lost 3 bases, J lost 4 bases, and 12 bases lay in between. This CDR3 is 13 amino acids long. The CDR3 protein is CSVDLGGSYGYTF. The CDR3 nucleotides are TGCAGCGTTGACCTGGGTGGGAGCTATGGCTACACCTTC.

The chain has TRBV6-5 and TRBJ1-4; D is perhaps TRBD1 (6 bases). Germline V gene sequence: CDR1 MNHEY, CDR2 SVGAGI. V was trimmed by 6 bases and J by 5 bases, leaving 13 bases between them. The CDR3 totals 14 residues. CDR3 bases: TGTGCCAGCAGGACCCAGGACAGAAATGAAAAACTGTTTTTT. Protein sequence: CASRTQDRNEKLFF.

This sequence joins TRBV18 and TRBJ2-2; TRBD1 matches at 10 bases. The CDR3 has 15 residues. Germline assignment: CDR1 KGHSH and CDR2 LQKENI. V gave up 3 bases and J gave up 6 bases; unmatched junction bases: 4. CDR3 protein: CASSPGTGAAGELFF. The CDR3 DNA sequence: TGTGCCAGCTCACCCGGGACAGGGGCTGCCGGGGAGCTGTTTTTT.

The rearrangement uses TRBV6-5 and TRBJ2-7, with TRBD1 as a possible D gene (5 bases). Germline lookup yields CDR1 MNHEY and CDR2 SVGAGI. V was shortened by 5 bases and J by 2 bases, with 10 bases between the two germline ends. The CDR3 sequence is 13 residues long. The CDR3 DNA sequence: TGTGCCAGCAGTACGACAGTTACCTACGAGCAGTACTTC. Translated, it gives CASSTTVTYEQYF.

The CDR3 loop is CASGQGDDTGELFF. Written as DNA, the CDR3 is TGTGCCAGCGGACAGGGGGACGACACCGGGGAGCTGTTTTTT. The V call is TRBV2, the J call TRBJ2-2; 10 bases are a match to TRBD1. The CDR3 loop spans 14 amino acids. Germline V gives CDR1 SNHLY, CDR2 FYNNEI. Trimming took 8 bases from V and 3 from J; bases not matched to a gene: 3. Supplemented by reference TRBV2 and TRBJ2-2, the full variable domain reads EPEVTQTPSHQVTQMGQEVILRCVPISNHLYFYWYRQILGQKVEFLVSFYNNEISEKSEIFDDQFSVERPDGSNFTLKIRSTKLEDSAMYFCASGQGDDTGELFFGEGSRLTVL.

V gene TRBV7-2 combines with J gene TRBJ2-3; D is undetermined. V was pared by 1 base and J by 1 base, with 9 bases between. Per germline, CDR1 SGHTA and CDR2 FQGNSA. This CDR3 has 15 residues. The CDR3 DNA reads TGTGCCAGCAGCTTAGGAGATCCTCGCACAGATACGCAGTATTTT. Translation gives CASSLGDPRTDTQYF.

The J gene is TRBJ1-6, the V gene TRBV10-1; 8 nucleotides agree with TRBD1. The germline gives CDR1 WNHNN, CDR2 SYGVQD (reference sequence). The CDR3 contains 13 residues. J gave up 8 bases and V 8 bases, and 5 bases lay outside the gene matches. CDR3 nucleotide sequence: TGCGCCAGCCGAGGACAGGGAGATTCACCCCTCCACTTT. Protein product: CASRGQGDSPLHF.

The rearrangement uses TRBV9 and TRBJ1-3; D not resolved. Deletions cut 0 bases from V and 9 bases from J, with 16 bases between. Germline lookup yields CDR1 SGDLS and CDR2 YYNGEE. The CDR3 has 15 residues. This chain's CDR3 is CASSVALGERGTIYF. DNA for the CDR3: TGTGCCAGCAGCGTAGCCTTGGGTGAGCGGGGCACCATATATTTT.